What follows describes a single TCR beta chain. In the authors' methods: Nucleated cell number was recorded as an estimate derived from reference gene primer amplification. TCRdb's copy holds only in-frame clones and misses some; the assay was immunoSEQ multiplex PCR. Clone size and V and J calls were adopted from that table, with D and trimming inferred from the DNA. The repertoire consists of around 150,000 clones, with 60% to 80% occurring once and the leading ten covering 9.5% to 12%. V lost 4 bases and J lost 8; bases outside the gene matches: 12. CDR3 length equals 15 residues. Germline lookup yields CDR1 SEHNR and CDR2 FQNEAQ (reference sequence). This sample was included in a study of blood T cell repertoires in COVID-19. On the study more broadly: The samples span acute and convalescent COVID-19 from the United States, Italy and Spain. T cells, B-cell-depleted T cells, or PBMCs supplied cDNA or gDNA.

The J gene is TRBJ1-2, the V gene TRBV7-9; TRBD1 aligns across 8 bases. Input material: peripheral blood. This receptor was taken from a man between 60 and 75 years old who had recovered from COVID-19. The CDR3, as DNA: TGTGCCAGCAGCTCCCAGGCAGGGGGCCTTGTCGGCTACACCTTC. It encodes CASSSQAGGLVGYTF. Looking up the rest from reference TRBV7-9 and TRBJ1-2 gives the full variable domain: DTGVSQNPRHKITKRGQNVTFRCDPISEHNRLYWYRQTLGQGPEFLTYFQNEAQLEKSRLLSDRFSAERPKGSFSTLEIQRTEQGDSAMYLCASSSQAGGLVGYTFGSGTRLTVV.